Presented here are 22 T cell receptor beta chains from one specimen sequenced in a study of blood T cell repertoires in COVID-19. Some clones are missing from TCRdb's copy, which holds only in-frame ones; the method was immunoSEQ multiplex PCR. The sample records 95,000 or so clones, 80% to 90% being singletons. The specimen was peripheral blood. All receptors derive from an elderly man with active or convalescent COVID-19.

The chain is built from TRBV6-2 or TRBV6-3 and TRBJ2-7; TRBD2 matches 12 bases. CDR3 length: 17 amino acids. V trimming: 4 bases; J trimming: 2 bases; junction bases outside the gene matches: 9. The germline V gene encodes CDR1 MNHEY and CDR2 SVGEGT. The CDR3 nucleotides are TGTGCCAGCAGTTTATCACGGACTAGCGGGACCCCCTACGAGCAGTACTTC. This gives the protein CASSLSRTSGTPYEQYF.

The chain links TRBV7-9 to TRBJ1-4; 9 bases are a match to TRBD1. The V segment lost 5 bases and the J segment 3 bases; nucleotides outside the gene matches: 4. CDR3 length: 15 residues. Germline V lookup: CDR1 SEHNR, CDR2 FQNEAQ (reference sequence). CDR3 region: CASSQGQGPNEKLFF. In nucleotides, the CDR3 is TGTGCCAGCAGCCAGGGACAGGGCCCTAATGAAAAACTGTTTTTT.

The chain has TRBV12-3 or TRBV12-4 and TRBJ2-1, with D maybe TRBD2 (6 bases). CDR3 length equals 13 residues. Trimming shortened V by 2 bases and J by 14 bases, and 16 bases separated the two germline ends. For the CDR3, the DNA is TGTGCCAGCAGTTTACTTGGGCGGGATCAGAAGTTCTTC. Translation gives CASSLLGRDQKFF.

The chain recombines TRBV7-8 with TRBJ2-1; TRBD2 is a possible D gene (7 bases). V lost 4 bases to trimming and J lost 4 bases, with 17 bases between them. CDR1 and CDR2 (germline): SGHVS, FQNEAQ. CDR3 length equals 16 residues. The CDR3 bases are TGTGCCAGCAGCTGGGGGCTTGGCGGGGGTTACAATGAGCAGTTCTTC. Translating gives CASSWGLGGGYNEQFF. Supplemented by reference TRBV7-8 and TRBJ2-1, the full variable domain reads GAGVSQSPRYKVAKRGQDVALRCDPISGHVSLFWYQQALGQGPEFLTYFQNEAQLDKSGLPSDRFFAERPEGSVSTLKIQRTQQEDSAVYLCASSWGLGGGYNEQFFGPGTRLTVL.

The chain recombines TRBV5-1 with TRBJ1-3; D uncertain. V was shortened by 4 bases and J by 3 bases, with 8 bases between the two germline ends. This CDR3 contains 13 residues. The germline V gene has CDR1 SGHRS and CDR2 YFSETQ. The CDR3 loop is CASSTGDGNTIYF. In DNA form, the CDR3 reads TGCGCCAGCAGCACGGGAGATGGAAACACCATATATTTT.

The CDR3 sequence: CASRSRGQQFF. For the CDR3, the DNA is TGTGCCAGCAGGTCCCGCGGGCAGCAGTTCTTC. J is TRBJ2-1 and V is TRBV6-5, with D possibly TRBD2 on 5 matching bases. CDR3 size: 11 residues. Trimming took off 6 bases at V and 11 bases at J, with 11 bases between the two ends. The germline V gene has CDR1 MNHEY and CDR2 SVGAGI.

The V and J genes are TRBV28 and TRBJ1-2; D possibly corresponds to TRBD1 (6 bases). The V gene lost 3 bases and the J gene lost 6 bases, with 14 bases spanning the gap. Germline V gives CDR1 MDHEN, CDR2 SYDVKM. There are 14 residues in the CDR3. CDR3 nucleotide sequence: TGTGCCAGCAGTTTCGGGGGGCGCTGGGATGGCTACACCTTC. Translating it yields CASSFGGRWDGYTF.

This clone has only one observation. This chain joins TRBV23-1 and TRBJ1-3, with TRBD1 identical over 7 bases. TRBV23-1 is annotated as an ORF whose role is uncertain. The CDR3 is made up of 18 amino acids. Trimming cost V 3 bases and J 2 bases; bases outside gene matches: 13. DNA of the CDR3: TGCGCCAGCAGTCAGGTAGGGCGTCCGGGACAGCCTGGAAACACCATATATTTT. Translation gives CASSQVGRPGQPGNTIYF.

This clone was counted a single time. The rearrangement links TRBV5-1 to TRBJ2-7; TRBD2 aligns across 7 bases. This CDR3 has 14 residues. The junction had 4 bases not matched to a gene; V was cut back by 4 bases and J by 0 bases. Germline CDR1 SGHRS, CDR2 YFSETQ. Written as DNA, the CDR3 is TGCGCCAGCAGCCCTAGGACTAGCTCCTACGAGCAGTACTTC. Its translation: CASSPRTSSYEQYF.

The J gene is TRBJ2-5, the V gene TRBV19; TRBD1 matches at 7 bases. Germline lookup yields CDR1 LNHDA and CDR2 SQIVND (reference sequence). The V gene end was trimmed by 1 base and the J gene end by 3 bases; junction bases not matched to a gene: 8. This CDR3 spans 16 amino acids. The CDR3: CASSIARGGPEETQYF. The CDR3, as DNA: TGTGCCAGTAGTATAGCCAGAGGGGGCCCTGAAGAGACCCAGTACTTC. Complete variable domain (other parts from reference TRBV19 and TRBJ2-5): DGGITQSPKYLFRKEGQNVTLSCEQNLNHDAMYWYRQDPGQGLRLIYYSQIVNDFQKGDIAEGYSVSREKKESFPLTVTSAQKNPTAFYLCASSIARGGPEETQYFGPGTRLLVL.

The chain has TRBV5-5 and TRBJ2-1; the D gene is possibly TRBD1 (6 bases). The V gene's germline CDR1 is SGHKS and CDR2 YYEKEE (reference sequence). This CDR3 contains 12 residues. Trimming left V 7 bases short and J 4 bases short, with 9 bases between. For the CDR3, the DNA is TGTGCCAGCTCACAGGGTTACAATGAGCAGTTCTTC. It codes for CASSQGYNEQFF.

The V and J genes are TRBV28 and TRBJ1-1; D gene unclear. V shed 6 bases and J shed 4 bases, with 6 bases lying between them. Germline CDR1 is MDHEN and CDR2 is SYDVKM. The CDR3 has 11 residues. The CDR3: CASRSGTEAFF. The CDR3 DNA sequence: TGTGCCAGCAGATCGGGCACTGAAGCTTTCTTT.

The CDR3 nucleotides are TGTGCCAGCAGTAAGGGACAGGACCAAGAGACCCAGTACTTC. This gives the protein CASSKGQDQETQYF. The chain combines TRBV6-6 with TRBJ2-5; TRBD1 aligns across 8 bases. Germline lookup yields CDR1 MNHNY and CDR2 SVGAGI (reference sequence). Trimming cost V 5 bases and J 0 bases; bases outside gene matches: 2. The CDR3 spans 14 residues.

The CDR3 loop is CASSGTASNQPQHF. The CDR3 region has the DNA TGTGCCAGCAGCGGGACTGCTAGCAATCAGCCCCAGCATTTT. The rearrangement uses TRBV25-1 and TRBJ1-5, with D possibly being TRBD1 (5 bases). Germline CDR1 reads MGHDK; CDR2 reads SYGVNS. This CDR3 spans 14 amino acids. The ends were cut back, 6 bases at V and 0 bases at J, with 9 bases in the middle.

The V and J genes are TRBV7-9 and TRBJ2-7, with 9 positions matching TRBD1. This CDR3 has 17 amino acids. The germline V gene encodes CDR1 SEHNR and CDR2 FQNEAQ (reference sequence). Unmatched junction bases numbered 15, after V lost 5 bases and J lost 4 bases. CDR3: CASSHRPTGTGSYEQYF. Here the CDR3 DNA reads TGTGCCAGCAGCCACCGACCAACCGGGACAGGGAGTTACGAGCAGTACTTC.

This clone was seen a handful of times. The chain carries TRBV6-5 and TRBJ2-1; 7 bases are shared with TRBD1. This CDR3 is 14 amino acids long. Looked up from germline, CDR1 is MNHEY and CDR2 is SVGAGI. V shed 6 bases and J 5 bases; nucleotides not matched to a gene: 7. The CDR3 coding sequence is TGTGCCAGCAGAGGGCAGGGGGATCACAATGAGCAGTTCTTC. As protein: CASRGQGDHNEQFF.

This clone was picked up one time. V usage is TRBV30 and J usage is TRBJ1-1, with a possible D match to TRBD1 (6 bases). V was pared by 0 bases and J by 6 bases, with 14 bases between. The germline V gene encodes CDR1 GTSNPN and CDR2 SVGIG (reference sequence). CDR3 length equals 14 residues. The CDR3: CAWSVGVPGAEAFF. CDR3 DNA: TGTGCCTGGAGTGTAGGAGTCCCAGGGGCTGAAGCTTTCTTT.

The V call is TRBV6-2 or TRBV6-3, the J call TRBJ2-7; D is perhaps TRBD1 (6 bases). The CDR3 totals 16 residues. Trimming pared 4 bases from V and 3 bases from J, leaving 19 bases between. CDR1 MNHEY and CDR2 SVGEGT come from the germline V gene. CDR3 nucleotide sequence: TGTGCCAGCAGTTTAACAAGGACAGCGCAACACTACGAGCAGTACTTC. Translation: CASSLTRTAQHYEQYF.

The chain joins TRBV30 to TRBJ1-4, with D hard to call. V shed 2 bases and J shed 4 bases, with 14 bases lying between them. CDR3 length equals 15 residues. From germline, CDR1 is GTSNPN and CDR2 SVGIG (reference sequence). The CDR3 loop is CAWSSPGINNEKLFF. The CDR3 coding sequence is TGTGCCTGGAGTTCCCCAGGAATAAATAATGAAAAACTGTTTTTT.

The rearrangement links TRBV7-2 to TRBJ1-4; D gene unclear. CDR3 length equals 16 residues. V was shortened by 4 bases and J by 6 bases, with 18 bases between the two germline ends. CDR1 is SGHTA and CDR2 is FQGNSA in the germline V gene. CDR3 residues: CASSSTGDRLDEKLFF. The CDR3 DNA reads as TGTGCCAGCAGCTCGACCGGGGATCGGCTGGATGAAAAACTGTTTTTT.

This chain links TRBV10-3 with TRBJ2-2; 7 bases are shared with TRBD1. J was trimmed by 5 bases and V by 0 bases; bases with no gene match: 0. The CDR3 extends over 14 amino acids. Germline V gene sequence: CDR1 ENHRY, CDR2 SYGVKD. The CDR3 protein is CAISESTGTGELFF. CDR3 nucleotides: TGTGCCATCAGTGAGTCGACAGGGACCGGGGAGCTGTTTTTT.

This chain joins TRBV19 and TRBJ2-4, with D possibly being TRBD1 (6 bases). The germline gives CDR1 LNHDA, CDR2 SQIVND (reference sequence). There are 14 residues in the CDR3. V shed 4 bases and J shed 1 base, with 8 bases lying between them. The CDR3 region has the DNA TGTGCCAGTAGTACACAGGGTGCCAAAAACATTCAGTACTTC. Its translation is CASSTQGAKNIQYF.